Below are 30 T cell receptor beta chains sequenced from a single sample in a study of T cells in localized non-small cell lung cancer. Assay: immunoSEQ multiplex PCR; the TCRdb copy retains only in-frame clones and omits some. The sample has 50,000 or so clones, about 83% seen once. The sample here was peripheral blood, taken before any cancer treatment. The source of these receptors is a female donor over 55 with stage II squamous cell lung carcinoma.

The CDR3 loop reads CSVQDGGAFF. The CDR3 coding sequence is TGCAGCGTTCAGGACGGGGGGGCTTTCTTT. V gene TRBV29-1 combines with J gene TRBJ1-1, with a weak D call TRBD1 (5 bases). From germline, CDR1 is SQVTM and CDR2 ANQGSEA. V was trimmed by 5 bases and J by 11 bases, leaving 12 bases between them. The CDR3 runs to 10 residues.

This chain connects TRBV9 to TRBJ2-6; D gene uncertain. The CDR3 covers 15 residues. Looked up from germline, CDR1 is SGDLS and CDR2 is YYNGEE. The germline V and J ends were trimmed by 0 bases and 4 bases, with 8 bases remaining between them. CDR3 loop: CASSVGTLGANVLTF. CDR3 nucleotides: TGTGCCAGCAGCGTAGGGACCCTGGGGGCCAACGTCCTGACTTTC.

The rearrangement joins TRBV11-2 to TRBJ2-7, with 8 positions matching TRBD1. Germline-derived CDR1 and CDR2 are SGHAT and FQNNGV. CDR3 length equals 16 residues. Trimming took 5 bases from V and 0 from J; bases not matched to a gene: 9. The CDR3 is CASSASRDRSSYEQYF. The CDR3 bases are TGTGCCAGCAGCGCGTCCCGGGACAGGTCCTCCTACGAGCAGTACTTC.

A single count supports this clone. This sequence joins TRBV28 and TRBJ1-1; D gene ambiguous. CDR3 length: 15 amino acids. The V gene's germline CDR1 is MDHEN and CDR2 SYDVKM. The V end lost 8 bases, the J end lost 3 bases, and 19 bases lay between the germline ends. CDR3 sequence: CASGNTGGHDTEAFF. CDR3 coding DNA: TGTGCCAGCGGAAATACGGGCGGTCACGACACTGAAGCTTTCTTT.

The chain joins TRBV7-3 to TRBJ2-3; D is perhaps TRBD2 (7 bases). The V and J ends lost 5 bases and 2 bases respectively, with 17 bases between them. Germline V gene sequence: CDR1 SGHTA, CDR2 FQGTGA. The CDR3 covers 16 residues. CDR3 in DNA: TGTGCCAGCAGCCCAAAGGCGGGGGCGAACACAGATACGCAGTATTTT. It translates to CASSPKAGANTDTQYF. Looking up the rest from reference TRBV7-3 and TRBJ2-3 gives the full variable domain: GAGVSQTPSNKVTEKGKYVELRCDPISGHTALYWYRQSLGQGPEFLIYFQGTGAADDSGLPNDRFFAVRPEGSVSTLKIQRTERGDSAVYLCASSPKAGANTDTQYFGPGTRLTVL.

The chain employs TRBV6-5 and TRBJ1-2; the match to TRBD1 covers 9 bases. J was trimmed by 7 bases and V by 6 bases; bases with no gene match: 6. The CDR3 is 13 amino acids. In germline, CDR1 is MNHEY, CDR2 SVGAGI. The CDR3 loop is CASSEQGARGYTF. As DNA, the CDR3 is TGTGCCAGCAGCGAACAGGGGGCGCGTGGCTACACCTTC.

This chain uses TRBV30 with TRBJ1-2; D not certain. CDR1 GTSNPN and CDR2 SVGIG come from the germline V gene (reference sequence). Trimming shortened V by 0 bases and J by 2 bases, and 10 bases separated the two germline ends. The CDR3 sequence is 14 residues long. In nucleotides, the CDR3 is TGTGCCTGGAGTGTCGAGGGATGGAACTATGGCTACACCTTC. It is translated as CAWSVEGWNYGYTF.

This rearrangement joins TRBV19 to TRBJ1-4; a possible D gene is TRBD1 (6 bases). V was pared by 5 bases and J by 2 bases, with 15 bases between. The CDR3 covers 16 residues. The germline CDR1 and CDR2 sequences are LNHDA and SQIVND (reference sequence). CDR3 region: CASSLHSTGTNEKLFF. For the CDR3, the DNA is TGTGCCAGTAGTCTCCACTCGACAGGTACTAATGAAAAACTGTTTTTT.

In this sample, this clone turned up a few times. The chain is built from TRBV4-1 and TRBJ1-2; tentative D call: TRBD1 (6 bases). The CDR3 extends over 17 amino acids. CDR1 MGHRA and CDR2 YSYEKL come from the germline V gene. Trimming cost V 3 bases and J 2 bases, with 19 bases left between them. CDR3 loop: CASSHSQSPGQNYGYTF. CDR3 coding DNA: TGCGCCAGCAGCCACTCCCAGAGCCCAGGACAGAACTATGGCTACACCTTC.

Concerning this clone: The identical CDR3 is also encoded by other nucleotide sequences in the sample. The J gene is TRBJ1-1, the V gene TRBV6-5, with 7 bases lining up with TRBD1. The V and J ends lost 2 bases and 2 bases, in that order; junction bases with no gene match: 2. This CDR3 spans 14 amino acids. Germline-derived CDR1 and CDR2 are MNHEY and SVGAGI. The CDR3 nucleotides are TGTGCCAGCAGTTACAGACAGGGAAACACTGAAGCTTTCTTT. Protein product: CASSYRQGNTEAFF.

The chain joins TRBV11-2 to TRBJ1-5; D uncertain. The CDR3 is 12 residues long. Germline assignment: CDR1 SGHAT and CDR2 FQNNGV. V gave up 4 bases and J gave up 5 bases, with 6 bases separating them. The CDR3, as DNA: TGTGCCAGCAGCTCAACCCATCAGCCCCAGCATTTT. Protein: CASSSTHQPQHF. Using reference TRBV11-2 and TRBJ1-5 for the parts outside the CDR3, the full variable domain is EAGVAQSPRYKIIEKRQSVAFWCNPISGHATLYWYQQILGQGPKLLIQFQNNGVVDDSQLPKDRFSAERLKGVDSTLKIQPAKLEDSAVYLCASSSTHQPQHFGDGTRLSIL.

The chain links TRBV2 to TRBJ2-2; D not resolved. Trimming stripped 3 bases from V and 4 bases from J, with 6 bases between. There are 13 residues in the CDR3. Germline V lookup: CDR1 SNHLY, CDR2 FYNNEI. The CDR3 is CASSETSTGELFF. In DNA form, the CDR3 reads TGTGCCAGCAGTGAGACGAGCACCGGGGAGCTGTTTTTT.

The genes are TRBV7-3 and TRBJ1-1, with 7 bases aligning to TRBD1. Germline CDR1 is SGHTA and CDR2 is FQGTGA. V gave up 5 bases and J gave up 0 bases; unmatched junction bases: 0. The CDR3 sequence is 13 residues long. The CDR3 here is CASSTGVNTEAFF. In DNA, the CDR3 is TGTGCCAGCAGCACAGGGGTGAACACTGAAGCTTTCTTT.

The chain uses TRBV14 and TRBJ1-6; weak D call: TRBD1 (5 bases). CDR3 size: 16 residues. Trimming took 1 base from V and 3 from J, leaving 10 bases between them. The germline CDR1 and CDR2 sequences are SGHDN and FVKESK. CDR3 sequence reads: CASSQARVNYNSPLHF. CDR3 DNA sequence: TGTGCCAGCAGCCAAGCCAGGGTTAACTATAATTCACCCCTCCACTTT.

The V gene is TRBV5-1, the J gene TRBJ2-7; 10 bases fit TRBD1. Germline V gene sequence: CDR1 SGHRS, CDR2 YFSETQ. V lost 0 bases and J lost 3; bases outside the gene matches: 0. CDR3 length: 14 residues. This CDR3 is CASSLGDRGYEQYF. CDR3 sequence (DNA): TGCGCCAGCAGCTTGGGGGACAGGGGCTACGAGCAGTACTTC.

The CDR3 DNA follows: TGTGCCAGCAGTTACACCCGGGCCCTCCCGCACGAGCAGTACTTC. As protein: CASSYTRALPHEQYF. This sequence joins TRBV6-5 and TRBJ2-7, with D hard to call. Germline V gene sequence: CDR1 MNHEY, CDR2 SVGAGI. Trimming shortened V by 2 bases and J by 5 bases, and 16 bases separated the two germline ends. This CDR3 has 15 amino acids.

The chain employs TRBV4-2 and TRBJ1-5, with D perhaps matching TRBD1 (6 bases). Trimming cost V 0 bases and J 0 bases, with 21 bases left between them. The CDR3 runs to 20 residues. In germline, CDR1 is LGHNA, CDR2 YNFKEQ. The CDR3 DNA follows: TGTGCCAGCAGCCAAGATCCCAATTCATCGGGACACTCTAGCAATCAGCCCCAGCATTTT. It codes for CASSQDPNSSGHSSNQPQHF.

The chain links TRBV9 to TRBJ2-6; D remains ambiguous. The CDR3 sequence is 17 residues long. CDR1 is SGDLS, CDR2 YYNGEE, per germline. V was clipped by 7 bases and J by 0 bases, with 17 bases between them. CDR3 amino acids: CASSRTGLSSGANVLTF. The CDR3 nucleotides are TGTGCCAGCTCGAGAACCGGGCTCAGCTCTGGGGCCAACGTCCTGACTTTC.

This rearrangement joins TRBV29-1 to TRBJ2-2, with no clear D. The CDR3 covers 12 residues. V shed 4 bases and J shed 4 bases, with 7 bases lying between them. Per germline, CDR1 SQVTM and CDR2 ANQGSEA. CDR3 sequence reads: CSVVPGTGELFF. The DNA of the CDR3 is TGCAGCGTTGTTCCGGGCACCGGGGAGCTGTTTTTT.

CDR3 protein: CASSPDPGSRGNQPQHF. DNA of the CDR3: TGCGCCAGCAGCCCCGATCCTGGGTCTCGAGGTAATCAGCCCCAGCATTTT. The chain couples TRBV4-1 to TRBJ1-5; D is ambiguous. The CDR3 contains 17 residues. V lost 4 bases and J 4 bases, leaving 20 bases between the germline ends. Germline-derived CDR1 and CDR2 are MGHRA and YSYEKL.

The chain is built from TRBV27 and TRBJ1-1; 7 nucleotides match TRBD1. Trimming removed 3 bases from V and 5 bases from J; junction bases left unmatched: 9. There are 15 residues in the CDR3. Germline-derived CDR1 and CDR2 are MNHEY and SMNVEV (reference sequence). The CDR3 bases are TGTGCCAGCAGTTTGGTATTAGGGGGCGGAACTGAAGCTTTCTTT. Its protein product is CASSLVLGGGTEAFF.

The genes are TRBV9 and TRBJ1-2, with TRBD1 matching over 7 bases. Germline CDR1 is SGDLS and CDR2 is YYNGEE. This CDR3 contains 13 residues. Germline trimming cut 4 bases from V and 8 bases from J; bases unmatched to any gene: 8. The CDR3 bases are TGTGCCAGCAGCTTCCGACAGGGTCGGGGCTACACCTTC. Translating it yields CASSFRQGRGYTF.

The chain recombines TRBV5-4 with TRBJ2-5; 7 bases map to TRBD1. Germline CDR1 and CDR2: SGHNT and YYREEE (reference sequence). The CDR3 totals 15 residues. J lost 4 bases, V lost 3 bases, and 9 bases had no gene match. CDR3 loop: CASSSTGAPRETQYF. In DNA form, the CDR3 reads TGTGCCAGCAGCTCAACAGGGGCCCCCAGAGAGACCCAGTACTTC.

This chain joins TRBV9 and TRBJ1-1; D not resolved. Trimming took 0 bases from V and 4 from J, leaving 7 bases between them. The germline V gene encodes CDR1 SGDLS and CDR2 YYNGEE. The CDR3 has 13 amino acids. Written as DNA, the CDR3 is TGTGCCAGCAGCGTAGCCCAGCGCACTGAAGCTTTCTTT. Encoded protein: CASSVAQRTEAFF.

V gene TRBV5-4 combines with J gene TRBJ2-2; no reliable D call. Trimming pared 0 bases from V and 6 bases from J, leaving 9 bases between. Looked up from germline, CDR1 is SGHNT and CDR2 is YYREEE (reference sequence). The length of the CDR3 is 14 residues. CDR3 nucleotides: TGTGCCAGCAGCTTGGAATGGAGTTCCGGGGAGCTGTTTTTT. Translated, it gives CASSLEWSSGELFF.

The V gene is TRBV7-9, the J gene TRBJ2-7, with 10 bases aligning to TRBD1. The V gene's germline CDR1 is SEHNR and CDR2 FQNEAQ (reference sequence). CDR3 length equals 14 residues. After removal of 7 bases from V and 6 bases from J, the junction contained 9 bases not matched to a gene. The CDR3 here is CASTSGQGYGEQYF. The CDR3, as DNA: TGTGCCAGCACATCGGGACAGGGGTATGGCGAGCAGTACTTC.

This clone was seen a few times. This chain joins TRBV7-2 and TRBJ2-3; D unresolved. The CDR3 covers 15 residues. Looked up from germline, CDR1 is SGHTA and CDR2 is FQGNSA. The V and J ends lost 5 bases and 1 base respectively, with 13 bases between them. The CDR3 spells CASSKRAPGTDTQYF. In DNA form, the CDR3 reads TGTGCCAGCAGCAAAAGAGCGCCAGGCACAGATACGCAGTATTTT. The variable domain in full, with the rest retrieved from reference TRBV7-2 and TRBJ2-3, is GAGVSQSPSNKVTEKGKDVELRCDPISGHTALYWYRQSLGQGLEFLIYFQGNSAPDKSGLPSDRFSAERTGGSVSTLTIQRTQQEDSAVYLCASSKRAPGTDTQYFGPGTRLTVL.

The CDR3: CASSLGRRGGGTEAFF. The CDR3 DNA is TGCGCCAGCAGCTTGGGGCGGAGGGGCGGCGGCACTGAAGCTTTCTTT. The V call is TRBV5-1, the J call TRBJ1-1, with D possibly TRBD1 on 5 matching bases. This CDR3 spans 16 amino acids. Germline V CDR1 and CDR2: SGHRS, YFSETQ. Trimming stripped 0 bases from V and 4 bases from J, with 16 bases between.

This clone qualifies as medium-sized (0.01 to 0.1%). The rearrangement links TRBV30 to TRBJ2-3; TRBD2 matches at 10 bases. Trimming took 0 bases from V and 8 from J; bases not matched to a gene: 8. Per the germline V gene, CDR1 is GTSNPN and CDR2 is SVGIG (reference sequence). The CDR3 spans 15 residues. The CDR3 is CAWSVGSGGAGTQYF. CDR3 sequence (DNA): TGTGCCTGGAGTGTTGGGAGCGGGGGGGCAGGTACGCAGTATTTT.

This sequence joins TRBV5-1 and TRBJ2-5, with 8 bases lining up with TRBD1. In germline, CDR1 is SGHRS, CDR2 YFSETQ. This CDR3 spans 14 amino acids. With 4 bases clipped from V and 5 bases from J, the junction kept 7 bases outside the gene matches. CDR3 DNA sequence: TGCGCCAGCAGCGCGGACAGGGAAGGGGAGACCCAGTACTTC. Protein: CASSADREGETQYF.